A single TCR beta chain is shown here with its context. Its antigen is undetermined. Use of 60 Vbeta and 13 Jbeta primers characterized the PCR. Assay: immunoSEQ multiplex PCR; the TCRdb copy retains only in-frame clones and omits some. The table shows around 210,000 clones, with roughly 78% occurring only once. With 2 bases clipped from V and 5 bases from J, the junction kept 6 bases outside the gene matches. The germline gives CDR1 ENHRY, CDR2 SYGVKD. This CDR3 spans 14 amino acids. This specimen belongs to a study of cytomegalovirus exposure and HLA in healthy donors. Study-level points and caveats: A link between a missense DCLRE1C variant and TCR beta V- and J-gene trimming emerged from a later analysis.

This TCR was recovered from a boy aged 5-17 years in good health and CMV-seronegative. The chain employs TRBV10-3 and TRBJ2-7, with 7 bases that match TRBD2. The specimen was PBMCs. In nucleotides, the CDR3 is TGTGCCATCAGTGAGAGGGCGGGAGAGGACGAGCAGTACTTC. This sequence encodes CAISERAGEDEQYF.